The 7 T cell receptor beta chains given below trace back to one sample, sequenced in a study of CD8 T cells in acute hepatitis C reinfection. As for time point: naive CD8 control sorted from an acute-time-point sample. The method was immunoSEQ multiplex PCR; TCRdb's version includes in-frame clones alone and lacks a portion of them. Of about 40,000 clones in the sample, 70% to 90% were seen once. Specimen: naive CD8+ T cells from PBMCs. These receptors came from a woman younger than 30 who spontaneously cleared hepatitis C infection.

The chain joins TRBV4-1 to TRBJ1-1, with a weak D call TRBD1 (5 bases). The CDR3 length is 14 residues. The germline V gene has CDR1 MGHRA and CDR2 YSYEKL. Trimming cost V 6 bases and J 0 bases, with 11 bases left between them. CDR3 nucleotide sequence: TGCGCCAGCAGACAGGTCCTTCTGAACACTGAAGCTTTCTTT. Translated, it gives CASRQVLLNTEAFF.

This clone was seen once. This rearrangement joins TRBV7-9 to TRBJ2-3, with D perhaps matching TRBD2 (6 bases). Trimming took 4 bases from V and 3 from J, leaving 20 bases between them. The length of the CDR3 is 17 residues. Germline V CDR1 and CDR2: SEHNR, FQNEAQ (reference sequence). The CDR3 DNA sequence: TGTGCCAGCAGCTCCCACCTCAGTGGGACTGAAACAGATACGCAGTATTTT. This translates into CASSSHLSGTETDTQYF. Together with reference TRBV7-9 and TRBJ2-3, the CDR3 gives the full variable domain: DTGVSQNPRHKITKRGQNVTFRCDPISEHNRLYWYRQTLGQGPEFLTYFQNEAQLEKSRLLSDRFSAERPKGSFSTLEIQRTEQGDSAMYLCASSSHLSGTETDTQYFGPGTRLTVL.

This clone was picked up a small number of times. The chain joins TRBV5-4 to TRBJ2-4; D is perhaps TRBD1 (6 bases). Trimming took off 3 bases at V and 12 bases at J, with 19 bases between the two ends. This CDR3 spans 14 amino acids. Germline CDR1 SGHNT, CDR2 YYREEE (reference sequence). Here the CDR3 reads CASSSGLPQGGQYF. CDR3 bases: TGTGCCAGCAGCTCAGGACTGCCCCAAGGGGGTCAGTACTTC.

The V call is TRBV7-8, the J call TRBJ2-5; D gene unclear. The end of the DNA fits TRBJ2-7 better, so the J call may be wrong. Per the germline V gene, CDR1 is SGHVS and CDR2 is FQNEAQ. CDR3 length: 15 residues. CDR3 protein: CASSSWTVNSYEQYF. In nucleotides, the CDR3 is TGTGCCAGCAGCTCCTGGACGGTTAATTCCTACGAGCAGTACTTC.

The chain has TRBV5-5 and TRBJ2-2; no definite D call. CDR3 length: 12 amino acids. V lost 4 bases and J 10 bases, leaving 11 bases between the germline ends. Germline loops: CDR1 SGHKS, CDR2 YYEKEE (reference sequence). Here the CDR3 DNA reads TGTGCCAGCAGCCCCGGGCAGGTGGAGCTGTTTTTT. This gives the protein CASSPGQVELFF.

This chain connects TRBV18 to TRBJ2-1; 7 bases map to TRBD2. V gave up 5 bases and J gave up 6 bases; unmatched junction bases: 16. This CDR3 is built from 17 residues. Germline V gives CDR1 KGHSH, CDR2 LQKENI. The CDR3 DNA sequence: TGTGCCAGCTCAACCTCGGAGTGGGCGGGAGATGGCAATGAGCAGTTCTTC. Translating it yields CASSTSEWAGDGNEQFF.

The genes are TRBV9 and TRBJ2-1; D not certain. V was shortened by 0 bases and J by 10 bases, with 8 bases between the two germline ends. The CDR3 loop spans 12 amino acids. Germline CDR1 SGDLS, CDR2 YYNGEE. CDR3 loop: CASSVGRYEQFF. Here the CDR3 DNA reads TGTGCCAGCAGCGTAGGCCGATACGAGCAGTTCTTC. The full variable domain, with the rest looked up from reference TRBV9 and TRBJ2-1, is DSGVTQTPKHLITATGQRVTLRCSPRSGDLSVYWYQQSLDQGLQFLIQYYNGEERAKGNILERFSAQQFPDLHSELNLSSLELGDSALYFCASSVGRYEQFFGPGTRLTVL.